The next 20 T cell receptor beta chains were all read from a single sample in a study of blood T cell repertoires in COVID-19. The assay was immunoSEQ multiplex PCR, and TCRdb's table has in-frame clones only and misses some. Here the sample spans 100,000 or so clones, about four fifths being singletons. The source material was peripheral blood. All receptors come from a woman aged 80 or over with acute or convalescent COVID-19.

This clone was found many times. The rearrangement links TRBV19 to TRBJ1-1, with D hard to call. CDR3 length: 16 residues. V was clipped by 3 bases and J by 1 base, with 15 bases between them. CDR1 and CDR2 (germline): LNHDA, SQIVND (reference sequence). The CDR3 here is CASSIAAGVSNTEAFF. The CDR3 DNA reads TGTGCCAGTAGTATCGCGGCGGGAGTTTCGAACACTGAAGCTTTCTTT.

This clone has a single count. CDR3 amino acids: CASRHSGTGSNQPQHF. The CDR3 DNA is TGTGCCAGCAGGCATTCCGGGACAGGCAGCAATCAGCCCCAGCATTTT. V gene TRBV28 combines with J gene TRBJ1-5; TRBD1 aligns across 8 bases. V shed 6 bases and J 1 base; nucleotides not matched to a gene: 8. The CDR3 contains 16 residues. Germline CDR1 reads MDHEN; CDR2 reads SYDVKM. Full variable domain (rest looked up from reference TRBV28 and TRBJ1-5): DVKVTQSSRYLVKRTGEKVFLECVQDMDHENMFWYRQDPGLGLRLIYFSYDVKMKEKGDIPEGYSVSREKKERFSLILESASTNQTSMYLCASRHSGTGSNQPQHFGDGTRLSIL.

This chain uses TRBV18 with TRBJ2-4; D might be TRBD1 (6 bases). Germline values: CDR1 KGHSH, CDR2 LQKENI. V was clipped by 3 bases and J by 0 bases, with 15 bases between them. The CDR3 covers 17 residues. The CDR3 sequence: CASSPTSTGLAKNIQYF. CDR3 DNA: TGTGCCAGCTCACCTACCTCGACAGGCCTAGCCAAAAACATTCAGTACTTC.

CDR3 loop: CASSLALGGRYNNEQFF. DNA of the CDR3: TGTGCCAGCAGCTTAGCGCTTGGCGGGAGGTATAACAATGAGCAGTTCTTC. The rearrangement joins TRBV7-2 to TRBJ2-1; 8 bases are a match to TRBD2. Germline values: CDR1 SGHTA, CDR2 FQGNSA. This CDR3 has 17 amino acids. The V segment lost 0 bases and the J segment 5 bases; nucleotides outside the gene matches: 9.

This chain joins TRBV19 and TRBJ2-1; 11 bases map to TRBD2. Per the germline V gene, CDR1 is LNHDA and CDR2 is SQIVND (reference sequence). The CDR3 is 17 residues long. Germline trimming cut 5 bases from V and 4 bases from J; bases unmatched to any gene: 10. As DNA, the CDR3 is TGTGCCAGTAGTTCCGTTACTAGCGGGAGTATGTACAATGAGCAGTTCTTC. It is translated as CASSSVTSGSMYNEQFF.

V gene TRBV10-3 combines with J gene TRBJ2-1, with 7 positions matching TRBD1. The CDR3 is 18 residues long. V was pared by 3 bases and J by 6 bases, with 17 bases of the junction left unmatched. Germline V gene data show CDR1 as ENHRY and CDR2 as SYGVKD. CDR3 DNA sequence: TGTGCCATCAGTGAATCTCTGGGGAGAGGACAGGTGGGCAATGAGCAGTTCTTC. Residues: CAISESLGRGQVGNEQFF.

This clone was seen a few times. The chain joins TRBV28 to TRBJ1-2, with a tentative D call TRBD1 (6 bases). CDR3 length: 14 residues. CDR1 and CDR2 from the germline V gene are MDHEN and SYDVKM. V lost 7 bases and J lost 4, with 16 bases in between. CDR3 loop: CASNGGGGGYGYTF. The CDR3 region has the DNA TGTGCCAGCAACGGAGGAGGGGGGGGCTATGGCTACACCTTC.

The rearrangement links TRBV7-2 to TRBJ2-3, with a possible D match to TRBD2 (5 bases). CDR3 size: 14 residues. Trimming pared 5 bases from V and 2 bases from J, leaving 11 bases between. Germline CDR1 SGHTA, CDR2 FQGNSA. The CDR3 here is CASSPRLLTDTQYF. CDR3 sequence (DNA): TGTGCCAGCAGCCCCCGACTACTCACAGATACGCAGTATTTT.

This chain connects TRBV4-1 to TRBJ1-2, with D maybe TRBD1 (5 bases). Between the trimmed V and J ends, which lost 0 bases and 4 bases, there was a span of 12 bases. The CDR3 spans 15 residues. Looked up from germline, CDR1 is MGHRA and CDR2 is YSYEKL. The chain's CDR3 is CASSQDQTGGYGYTF. In DNA form, the CDR3 reads TGCGCCAGCAGCCAAGATCAGACGGGGGGCTATGGCTACACCTTC.

Comment on this clone: Germline is not matched at one junction end, which may reflect a read error. The V and J genes are TRBV5-1 and TRBJ2-2; a possible D gene is TRBD1 (5 bases). CDR1 SGHRS and CDR2 YFSETQ come from the germline V gene. The CDR3 totals 12 residues. For the CDR3, the DNA is TGCGCCAGCAGCTCGGACAACGGGCAGCTGTTTTTT. Translation: CASSSDNGQLFF.

The rearrangement links TRBV19 to TRBJ1-1; TRBD1 matches at 8 bases. V lost 7 bases and J lost 2; bases outside the gene matches: 18. The germline V gene has CDR1 LNHDA and CDR2 SQIVND (reference sequence). The CDR3 spans 18 residues. The CDR3 is CASKSVGQGARGNTEAFF. The CDR3 DNA is TGTGCCAGTAAAAGCGTGGGGCAGGGGGCGCGAGGCAACACTGAAGCTTTCTTT.

V gene TRBV29-1 combines with J gene TRBJ2-2; tentatively, D is TRBD1 (6 bases). CDR1 is SQVTM, CDR2 ANQGSEA, per germline. V lost 2 bases to trimming and J lost 4 bases, with 14 bases between them. The CDR3 is made up of 15 amino acids. CDR3 residues: CSVEWTAAGTGELFF. The CDR3 coding sequence is TGCAGCGTTGAATGGACAGCGGCGGGCACCGGGGAGCTGTTTTTT.

The rearrangement joins TRBV5-6 to TRBJ1-5; 8 bases fit TRBD1. The CDR3 consists of 18 residues. The germline CDR1 and CDR2 sequences are SGHDT and YYEEEE. Trimming at V came to 5 bases and at J to 2 bases, leaving 15 bases not matched to a gene. The DNA of the CDR3 is TGTGCCAGCAGTTTGATGTTGGACAGGGACTATGGCAATCAGCCCCAGCATTTT. Translating it yields CASSLMLDRDYGNQPQHF.

The rearrangement links TRBV10-3 to TRBJ2-7; TRBD1 might be the D (5 bases). The germline V and J ends were trimmed by 10 bases and 0 bases, with 13 bases remaining between them. The CDR3 covers 13 residues. CDR1 and CDR2 (germline): ENHRY, SYGVKD. The CDR3 nucleotides are TGTGCCACCACAGGAGTAATCTCCTACGAGCAGTACTTC. Residues: CATTGVISYEQYF.

V gene TRBV6-5 combines with J gene TRBJ2-7; 8 bases are a match to TRBD1. The CDR3 spans 14 residues. V shed 7 bases, J shed 0 bases, and the junction held 5 bases outside the gene matches. The germline CDR1 and CDR2 sequences are MNHEY and SVGAGI. CDR3 residues: CASTQGASSYEQYF. CDR3 nucleotide sequence: TGTGCCAGCACCCAGGGGGCTAGCTCCTACGAGCAGTACTTC.

V gene TRBV5-4 combines with J gene TRBJ2-2; D is perhaps TRBD2 (6 bases). The CDR3 has 17 residues. The V gene's germline CDR1 is SGHNT and CDR2 YYREEE (reference sequence). Trimming removed 0 bases from V and 0 bases from J, with 12 bases in between. CDR3 in DNA: TGTGCCAGCAGCTTGGGGACTACCCGAACGAACACCGGGGAGCTGTTTTTT. Its protein is CASSLGTTRTNTGELFF.

The rearrangement uses TRBV19 and TRBJ2-3; 9 nucleotides line up with TRBD2. With V trimmed by 7 bases and J by 0 bases, 14 bases remained unmatched. Germline values: CDR1 LNHDA, CDR2 SQIVND (reference sequence). The CDR3 is 18 amino acids. CDR3 protein: CASNPTSGGIYSTDTQYF. The DNA of the CDR3 is TGTGCCAGTAACCCGACTAGCGGCGGGATATATAGCACAGATACGCAGTATTTT. Complete variable domain (other parts from reference TRBV19 and TRBJ2-3): DGGITQSPKYLFRKEGQNVTLSCEQNLNHDAMYWYRQDPGQGLRLIYYSQIVNDFQKGDIAEGYSVSREKKESFPLTVTSAQKNPTAFYLCASNPTSGGIYSTDTQYFGPGTRLTVL.

The chain uses TRBV5-1 and TRBJ1-2; possible D gene TRBD1, 6 bases. The germline V gene encodes CDR1 SGHRS and CDR2 YFSETQ. Trimming cost V 1 base and J 6 bases, with 13 bases left between them. The CDR3 length is 14 residues. The CDR3 is CASSLIYRADGYTF. CDR3 bases: TGCGCCAGCAGCTTGATATACAGGGCCGATGGCTACACCTTC.

The chain combines TRBV24-1 with TRBJ1-2; maybe TRBD1 (5 bases). The CDR3 consists of 14 residues. V was shortened by 4 bases and J by 5 bases, with 13 bases between the two germline ends. CDR1 is KGHDR and CDR2 is SFDVKD in the germline V gene. The chain's CDR3 is CATSDEPGIYGYTF. DNA for the CDR3: TGTGCCACCAGTGACGAACCAGGGATTTATGGCTACACCTTC.

The chain combines TRBV19 with TRBJ2-5; D gene uncertain. Deletions cut 0 bases from V and 4 bases from J, with 3 bases between. Germline lookup yields CDR1 LNHDA and CDR2 SQIVND (reference sequence). The CDR3 contains 12 residues. The CDR3 DNA is TGTGCCAGTAGTATAGATAGAGAGACCCAGTACTTC. Its translation: CASSIDRETQYF.